This TCR beta chain originates from a study of immune evolution from preneoplasia to lung adenocarcinoma. At the level of the study: HLA loss of heterozygosity: roughly 6.4% AIS, around 16% MIA, roughly 35% ADC, none AAH. Overall study findings and caveats: Compared with EGFR-mutant or double wild-type lesions, KRAS-mutant nodules were more clonal. From normal lung to invasive adenocarcinoma, top clone frequencies appeared to decrease. Clonality was highest in normal lung, lower in later-stage lesions apparently.

The assay was immunoSEQ multiplex PCR, and TCRdb's table has in-frame clones only and misses some. The sample shows approximately 10,000 clones, roughly 83% of them seen only once. Trimming pared 5 bases from V and 3 bases from J, leaving 5 bases between. This CDR3 has 11 residues. Germline loops: CDR1 SEHNR, CDR2 FQNEAQ (reference sequence). Comments on this clone: The antigen remains unidentified.

The receptor was derived from a donor of 70 years or more with lung adenocarcinoma. The chain employs TRBV7-9 and TRBJ2-7, with D hard to call. The specimen was FFPE minimally invasive lung adenocarcinoma tissue. The CDR3 nucleotides read TGTGCCAGCAGCAGAAACTACGAGCAGTACTTC. Protein: CASSRNYEQYF.